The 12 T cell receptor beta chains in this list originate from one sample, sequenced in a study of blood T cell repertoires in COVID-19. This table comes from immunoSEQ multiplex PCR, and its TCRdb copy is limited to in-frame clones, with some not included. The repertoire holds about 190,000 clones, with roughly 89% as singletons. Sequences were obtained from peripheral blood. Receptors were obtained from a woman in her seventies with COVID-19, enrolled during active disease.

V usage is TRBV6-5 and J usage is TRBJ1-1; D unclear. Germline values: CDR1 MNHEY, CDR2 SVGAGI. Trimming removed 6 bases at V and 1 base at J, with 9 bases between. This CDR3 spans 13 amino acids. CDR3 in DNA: TGTGCCAGCAGAAGACTGGCGAACACTGAAGCTTTCTTT. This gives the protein CASRRLANTEAFF.

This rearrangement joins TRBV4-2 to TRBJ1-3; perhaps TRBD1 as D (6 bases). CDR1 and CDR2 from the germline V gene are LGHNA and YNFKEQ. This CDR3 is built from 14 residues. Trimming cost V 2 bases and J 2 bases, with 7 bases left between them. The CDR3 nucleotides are TGTGCCAGCAGCCAACCAGGGGCTGGAAACACCATATATTTT. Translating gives CASSQPGAGNTIYF.

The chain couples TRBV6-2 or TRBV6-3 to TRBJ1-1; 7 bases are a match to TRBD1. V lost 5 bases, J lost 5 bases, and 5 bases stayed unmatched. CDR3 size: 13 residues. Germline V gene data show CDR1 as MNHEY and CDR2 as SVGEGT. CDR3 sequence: CASSKTGRTEAFF. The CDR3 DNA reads TGTGCCAGCAGTAAGACAGGGCGGACTGAAGCTTTCTTT.

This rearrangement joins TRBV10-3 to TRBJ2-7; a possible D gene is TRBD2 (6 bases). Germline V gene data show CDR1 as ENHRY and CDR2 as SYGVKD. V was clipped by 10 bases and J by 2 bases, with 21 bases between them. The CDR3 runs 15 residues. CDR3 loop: CATPHAGSRPYEQYF. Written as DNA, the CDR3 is TGTGCCACCCCCCATGCCGGGAGTCGTCCCTACGAGCAGTACTTC.

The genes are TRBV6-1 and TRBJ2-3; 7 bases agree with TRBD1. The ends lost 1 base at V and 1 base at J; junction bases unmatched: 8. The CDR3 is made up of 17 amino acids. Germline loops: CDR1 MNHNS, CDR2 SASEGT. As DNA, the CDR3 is TGTGCCAGCAGTGAAGGGACAGGCCCTCGGGGCACAGATACGCAGTATTTT. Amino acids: CASSEGTGPRGTDTQYF.

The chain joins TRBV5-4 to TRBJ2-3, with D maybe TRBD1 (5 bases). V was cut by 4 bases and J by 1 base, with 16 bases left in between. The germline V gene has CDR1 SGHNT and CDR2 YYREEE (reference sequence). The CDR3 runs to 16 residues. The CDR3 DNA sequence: TGTGCCAGCAGCGTCGAAAGGGGCGTCGGCACAGATACGCAGTATTTT. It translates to CASSVERGVGTDTQYF. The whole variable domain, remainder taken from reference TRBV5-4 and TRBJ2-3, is ETGVTQSPTHLIKTRGQQVTLRCSSQSGHNTVSWYQQALGQGPQFIFQYYREEENGRGNFPPRFSGLQFPNYSSELNVNALELDDSALYLCASSVERGVGTDTQYFGPGTRLTVL.

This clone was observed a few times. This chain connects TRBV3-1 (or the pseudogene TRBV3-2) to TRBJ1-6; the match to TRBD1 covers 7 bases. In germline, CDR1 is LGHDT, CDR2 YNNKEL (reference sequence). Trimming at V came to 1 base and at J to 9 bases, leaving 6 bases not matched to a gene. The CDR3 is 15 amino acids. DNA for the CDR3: TGTGCCAGCAGCCAAGCAAGGACAGGAAGTTCACCCCTCCACTTT. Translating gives CASSQARTGSSPLHF.

CDR3 protein: CASSQALAGGTTDTQYF. CDR3 sequence (DNA): TGTGCCAGCAGCCAAGCCCTAGCGGGAGGGACCACAGATACGCAGTATTTT. The chain couples TRBV4-2 to TRBJ2-3; 12 bases fit TRBD2. The CDR3 is 17 amino acids. Germline V gene sequence: CDR1 LGHNA, CDR2 YNFKEQ. With V trimmed by 1 base and J by 2 bases, 4 bases remained unmatched.

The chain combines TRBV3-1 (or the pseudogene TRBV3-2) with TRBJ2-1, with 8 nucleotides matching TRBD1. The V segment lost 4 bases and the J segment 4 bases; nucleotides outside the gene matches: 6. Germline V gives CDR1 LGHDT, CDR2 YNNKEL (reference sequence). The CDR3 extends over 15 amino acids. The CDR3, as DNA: TGTGCCAGCAGCCGACAGACAGGGGCGTACAATGAGCAGTTCTTC. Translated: CASSRQTGAYNEQFF.

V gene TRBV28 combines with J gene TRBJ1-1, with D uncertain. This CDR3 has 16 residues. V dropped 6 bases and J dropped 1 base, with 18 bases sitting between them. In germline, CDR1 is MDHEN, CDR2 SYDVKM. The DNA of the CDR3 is TGTGCCAGCAGCTCTGCCGGTGGTTCTCGGAACACTGAAGCTTTCTTT. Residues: CASSSAGGSRNTEAFF.

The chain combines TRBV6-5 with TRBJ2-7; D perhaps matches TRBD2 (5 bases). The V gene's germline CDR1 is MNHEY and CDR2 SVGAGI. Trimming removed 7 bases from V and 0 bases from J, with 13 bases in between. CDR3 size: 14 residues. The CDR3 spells CASTATRASYEQYF. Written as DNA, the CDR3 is TGTGCCAGCACCGCGACGCGGGCCTCCTACGAGCAGTACTTC.

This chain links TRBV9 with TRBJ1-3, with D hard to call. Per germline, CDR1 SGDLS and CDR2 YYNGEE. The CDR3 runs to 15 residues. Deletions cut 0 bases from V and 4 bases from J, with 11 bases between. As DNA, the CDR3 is TGTGCCAGCAGCGTAGTTGTCGGTACGGGAAACACCATATATTTT. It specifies CASSVVVGTGNTIYF.